This T cell receptor beta chain was identified during a study of blood T cell repertoires in COVID-19. Overall study context: Samples representing acute and convalescent COVID-19 were sourced from the United States, Italy and Spain.

The CDR3 contains 15 residues. Germline V CDR1 and CDR2: SGDLS, YYNGEE. Germline trimming cut 4 bases from V and 4 bases from J; bases unmatched to any gene: 6. Sequencing was performed with immunoSEQ multiplex PCR; in TCRdb, only in-frame clones are kept and a portion is missing. Among about 260,000 clones listed, around 90% were seen once. This clonotype was obtained from a woman in her thirties or forties with acute or convalescent COVID-19. The specimen was peripheral blood. V is TRBV9 and J is TRBJ2-3; 10 bases map to TRBD2. This CDR3 is CASSPRAGGPDTQYF. Here the CDR3 DNA reads TGTGCCAGCAGCCCAAGAGCGGGGGGGCCAGATACGCAGTATTTT.